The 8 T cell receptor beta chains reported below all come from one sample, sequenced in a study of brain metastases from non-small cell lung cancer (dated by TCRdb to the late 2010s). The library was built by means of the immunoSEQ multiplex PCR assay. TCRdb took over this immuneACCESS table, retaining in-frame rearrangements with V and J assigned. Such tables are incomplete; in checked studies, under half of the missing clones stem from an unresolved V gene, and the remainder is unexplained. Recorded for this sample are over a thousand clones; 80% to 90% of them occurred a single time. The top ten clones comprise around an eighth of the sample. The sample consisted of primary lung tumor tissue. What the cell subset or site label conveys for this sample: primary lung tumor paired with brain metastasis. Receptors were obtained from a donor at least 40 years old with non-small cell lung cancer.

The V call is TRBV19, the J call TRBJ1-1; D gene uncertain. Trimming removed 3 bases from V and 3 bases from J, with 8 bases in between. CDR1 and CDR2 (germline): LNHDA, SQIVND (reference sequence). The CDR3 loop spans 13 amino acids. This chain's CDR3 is CASSIWAYTEAFF. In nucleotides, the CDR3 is TGTGCCAGTAGTATCTGGGCCTACACTGAAGCTTTCTTT.

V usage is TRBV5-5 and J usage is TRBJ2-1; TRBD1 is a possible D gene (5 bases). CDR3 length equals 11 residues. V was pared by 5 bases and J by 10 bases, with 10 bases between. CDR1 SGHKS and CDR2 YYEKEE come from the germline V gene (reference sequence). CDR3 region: CASRGQREQFF. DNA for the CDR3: TGTGCCAGCAGGGGGCAAAGGGAGCAGTTCTTC.

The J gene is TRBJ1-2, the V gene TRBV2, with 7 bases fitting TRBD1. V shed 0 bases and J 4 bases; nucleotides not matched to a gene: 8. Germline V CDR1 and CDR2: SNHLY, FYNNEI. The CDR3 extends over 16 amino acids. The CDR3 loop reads CASSEAVRGPVYGYTF. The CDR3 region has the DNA TGTGCCAGCAGTGAAGCGGTAAGGGGGCCGGTCTATGGCTACACCTTC.

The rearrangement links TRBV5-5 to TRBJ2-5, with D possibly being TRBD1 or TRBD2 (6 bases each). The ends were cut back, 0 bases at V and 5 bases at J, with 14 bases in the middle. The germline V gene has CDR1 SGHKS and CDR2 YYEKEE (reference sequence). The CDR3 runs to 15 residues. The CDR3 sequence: CASSLAGAGLETQYF. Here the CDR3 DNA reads TGTGCCAGCAGCTTGGCGGGGGCAGGGTTGGAGACCCAGTACTTC.

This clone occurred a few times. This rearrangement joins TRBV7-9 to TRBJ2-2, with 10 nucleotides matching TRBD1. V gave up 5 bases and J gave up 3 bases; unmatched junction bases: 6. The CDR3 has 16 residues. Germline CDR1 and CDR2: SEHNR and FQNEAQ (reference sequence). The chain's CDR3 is CASSHWGQGYTGELFF. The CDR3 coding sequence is TGTGCCAGCAGCCACTGGGGACAGGGGTACACCGGGGAGCTGTTTTTT.

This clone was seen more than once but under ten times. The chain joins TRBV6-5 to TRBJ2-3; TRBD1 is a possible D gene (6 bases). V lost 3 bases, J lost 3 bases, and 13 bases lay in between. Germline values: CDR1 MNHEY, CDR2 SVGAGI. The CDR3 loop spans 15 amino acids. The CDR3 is CASSYSLTGTDTQYF. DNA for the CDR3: TGTGCCAGCAGTTATTCGCTTACAGGGACAGATACGCAGTATTTT.

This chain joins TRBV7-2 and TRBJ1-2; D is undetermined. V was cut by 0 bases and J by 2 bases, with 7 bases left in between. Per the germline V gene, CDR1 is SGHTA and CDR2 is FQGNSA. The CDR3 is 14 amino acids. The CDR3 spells CASSLAWENYGYTF. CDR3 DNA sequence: TGTGCCAGCAGCTTAGCGTGGGAAAACTATGGCTACACCTTC.

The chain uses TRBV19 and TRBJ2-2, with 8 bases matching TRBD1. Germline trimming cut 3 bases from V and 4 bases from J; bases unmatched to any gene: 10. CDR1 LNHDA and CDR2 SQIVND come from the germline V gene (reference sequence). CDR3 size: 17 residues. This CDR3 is CASSILRETGVTGELFF. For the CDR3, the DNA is TGTGCCAGTAGTATTTTACGGGAGACAGGGGTCACCGGGGAGCTGTTTTTT.